One and the same sample provided the 2 T cell receptor beta chains below, sequenced in a study of cytomegalovirus exposure and HLA in healthy donors. PCR employed 60 Vbeta and 13 Jbeta primers. Profiled with immunoSEQ multiplex PCR; TCRdb holds only in-frame clones, not every one. The data show roughly 92,000 clones, 6.5% to 8% seen once. Sequencing used PBMCs. The receptors originated from a man between 45 and 60 years old in good health and CMV-seronegative.

This clone showed up just a few times. This sequence joins TRBV10-3 and TRBJ2-1, with 14 bases identical to TRBD2. This CDR3 comprises 17 residues. In germline, CDR1 is ENHRY, CDR2 SYGVKD. V lost 4 bases to trimming and J lost 7 bases; unmatched junction nucleotides: 9. CDR3 sequence: CAISGTSGGKWGNEQFF. In DNA form, the CDR3 reads TGTGCCATCAGTGGGACTAGCGGGGGGAAGTGGGGTAATGAGCAGTTCTTC.

A few counts support this clone. The chain couples TRBV5-4 to TRBJ2-2; 7 bases align to TRBD1. Losses at the gene ends were 4 bases for V and 6 bases for J; bases not matched to a gene: 9. CDR3 size: 15 residues. Germline CDR1 reads SGHNT; CDR2 reads YYREEE (reference sequence). DNA for the CDR3: TGTGCCAGCAGCGGGGATGACAGGGCATCCGGGGAGCTGTTTTTT. Protein sequence: CASSGDDRASGELFF.